A single sample gave rise to the 2 T cell receptor beta chains below, sequenced in a study of blood T cell repertoires in COVID-19. Sequencing was performed with immunoSEQ multiplex PCR; in TCRdb, only in-frame clones are kept and a portion is missing. The sample has more than 100,000 clones, about 85% seen once; the top ten hold 3.1%. The sequencing sample was made of peripheral blood. Source of these receptors: a man aged 45-65 years in a cohort sampled during active COVID-19.

This clone has only a few counts. The chain uses TRBV28 and TRBJ2-5; TRBD2 matches 9 bases. This CDR3 has 13 residues. Germline-derived CDR1 and CDR2 are MDHEN and SYDVKM. V lost 6 bases to trimming and J lost 5 bases; unmatched junction nucleotides: 4. The CDR3 spells CASRGTSLETQYF. CDR3 nucleotide sequence: TGTGCCAGCAGGGGGACTAGCTTGGAGACCCAGTACTTC.

The chain links TRBV4-1 to TRBJ1-6; D is uncertain. Trimming removed 6 bases from V and 7 bases from J, with 16 bases in between. The germline V gene encodes CDR1 MGHRA and CDR2 YSYEKL. There are 15 residues in the CDR3. CDR3 coding DNA: TGCGCCAGCAGAAGGGAGATCAGTTCAAATTCACCCCTCCACTTT. This gives the protein CASRREISSNSPLHF.